The 16 T cell receptor beta chains reported below all come from one sample, sequenced in a study of cytomegalovirus exposure and HLA in healthy donors. It was with 60 Vbeta and 13 Jbeta primers that the PCR ran. Profiling relied on immunoSEQ multiplex PCR, and the TCRdb table lists in-frame clones only, not all of them. The sample has 160,000 or so clones, approximately 72% seen once; the top ten hold 2% to 2.5%. The specimen sequenced was PBMCs. The receptor set was obtained from a human donor in good health.

The chain has TRBV9 and TRBJ2-3; D possibly corresponds to TRBD2 (6 bases). This CDR3 has 16 residues. V lost 4 bases, J lost 0 bases, and 15 bases lay in between. CDR1 and CDR2 from the germline V gene are SGDLS and YYNGEE. The CDR3 protein is CASSTRASVSTDTQYF. CDR3 bases: TGTGCCAGCAGCACCCGCGCTAGCGTGAGCACAGATACGCAGTATTTT.

V is TRBV7-9 and J is TRBJ2-3; possible D gene TRBD2, 5 bases. This CDR3 region has 12 residues. V was shortened by 5 bases and J by 9 bases, with 12 bases between the two germline ends. Germline CDR1 is SEHNR and CDR2 is FQNEAQ (reference sequence). As DNA, the CDR3 is TGTGCCAGCAGCCCCGGACTCCAAACGCAGTATTTT. The encoded protein is CASSPGLQTQYF.

The chain's CDR3 is CASSLAGTGENQPQHF. CDR3 bases: TGTGCCAGCAGCTTAGCAGGGACAGGAGAAAATCAGCCCCAGCATTTT. The genes are TRBV7-8 and TRBJ1-5, with TRBD1 matching 8 bases. Germline V gene data show CDR1 as SGHVS and CDR2 as FQNEAQ. The CDR3 has 16 residues. V shed 0 bases, J shed 4 bases, and the junction held 5 bases outside the gene matches.

CDR3 amino acids: CASTLRDRRYGYTF. CDR3 sequence (DNA): TGTGCCAGCACACTCCGGGACAGACGATATGGCTACACCTTC. The rearrangement links TRBV7-2 to TRBJ1-2; 7 bases align to TRBD1. This CDR3 region has 14 residues. Per germline, CDR1 SGHTA and CDR2 FQGNSA. V lost 7 bases to trimming and J lost 5 bases; unmatched junction nucleotides: 10.

This clone was counted between two and nine times. The genes are TRBV5-4 and TRBJ2-1, with 10 bases that match TRBD1. CDR1 is SGHNT, CDR2 YYREEE, per germline (reference sequence). Trimming took 4 bases from V and 3 from J; bases not matched to a gene: 7. This CDR3 comprises 16 residues. The CDR3 loop reads CASSPRGTGDYNEQFF. The CDR3 DNA reads as TGTGCCAGCAGCCCCCGAGGGACAGGGGACTACAATGAGCAGTTCTTC.

The V call is TRBV30, the J call TRBJ1-2, with D possibly matching TRBD1 (6 bases). Trimming left V 3 bases short and J 4 bases short, with 12 bases between. CDR1 is GTSNPN and CDR2 is SVGIG in the germline V gene (reference sequence). CDR3 length equals 13 residues. CDR3 amino acids: CAWSATGPYGYTF. The CDR3 coding sequence is TGTGCCTGGAGCGCGACAGGCCCCTATGGCTACACCTTC. Full variable domain (outside the CDR3, taken from reference TRBV30 and TRBJ1-2): SQTIHQWPATLVQPVGSPLSLECTVEGTSNPNLYWYRQAAGRGLQLLFYSVGIGQISSEVPQNLSASRPQDRQFILSSKKLLLSDSGFYLCAWSATGPYGYTFGSGTRLTVV.

This chain links TRBV4-1 with TRBJ2-5; no reliable D call. From germline, CDR1 is MGHRA and CDR2 YSYEKL. The CDR3 covers 13 residues. Trimming left V 1 base short and J 5 bases short, with 8 bases between. The CDR3 here is CASSQGTAETQYF. The CDR3 DNA reads as TGCGCCAGCAGCCAAGGAACCGCGGAGACCCAGTACTTC.

The V and J genes are TRBV2 and TRBJ2-5; D not certain. CDR1 is SNHLY, CDR2 FYNNEI, per germline. The CDR3 has 11 amino acids. V shed 3 bases and J shed 5 bases, with 4 bases lying between them. CDR3 coding DNA: TGTGCCAGCAGTGAGTCTGAGACCCAGTACTTC. Amino acid sequence: CASSESETQYF.

A remark on this clone: At one end, the junction sequence differs from germline, possibly due to a read error. The chain employs TRBV7-7 and TRBJ2-3, with a possible D match to TRBD1 (5 bases). This CDR3 comprises 12 residues. In germline, CDR1 is SSHAT, CDR2 FNYEAQ (reference sequence). The CDR3 bases are TGTGCTAGCAGCCAGGGCACGGCCCCGCAGTATTTT. Translated: CASSQGTAPQYF.

This chain joins TRBV19 and TRBJ1-4; no definite D call. CDR3 size: 11 residues. Per the germline V gene, CDR1 is LNHDA and CDR2 is SQIVND (reference sequence). Between the trimmed V and J ends, which lost 7 bases and 4 bases, there was a span of 4 bases. The CDR3 DNA is TGTGCCAGTATTAGTAATGAAAAACTGTTTTTT. Translation gives CASISNEKLFF. Combining the CDR3 with reference TRBV19 and TRBJ1-4 gives the whole variable domain DGGITQSPKYLFRKEGQNVTLSCEQNLNHDAMYWYRQDPGQGLRLIYYSQIVNDFQKGDIAEGYSVSREKKESFPLTVTSAQKNPTAFYLCASISNEKLFFGSGTQLSVL.

This chain's CDR3 is CASARGDRGVGGYTF. DNA of the CDR3: TGTGCCAGCGCCCGGGGGGACAGGGGTGTGGGTGGCTACACCTTC. V and J are TRBV9 and TRBJ1-2, with 10 bases identical to TRBD1. The germline V gene has CDR1 SGDLS and CDR2 YYNGEE. This CDR3 region has 15 residues. Germline trimming cut 7 bases from V and 7 bases from J; bases unmatched to any gene: 13.

V is TRBV6-5 and J is TRBJ1-6; TRBD1 aligns across 7 bases. Germline values: CDR1 MNHEY, CDR2 SVGAGI. The J segment lost 7 bases and the V segment lost 2 bases, leaving 2 bases of the junction unmatched. The CDR3 is 14 amino acids. This chain's CDR3 is CASSYGQVNSPLHF. The CDR3 nucleotides read TGTGCCAGCAGTTACGGACAGGTCAATTCACCCCTCCACTTT.

The chain joins TRBV30 to TRBJ2-5; 14 positions agree with TRBD2. J was trimmed by 4 bases and V by 1 base; bases with no gene match: 8. The germline V gene encodes CDR1 GTSNPN and CDR2 SVGIG (reference sequence). This CDR3 is 17 amino acids long. DNA for the CDR3: TGTGCCTGGAGTGCGACTAGCGGGGGGGCGGTTGGAGAGACCCAGTACTTC. Translated: CAWSATSGGAVGETQYF. Filled out from reference TRBV30 and TRBJ2-5, the complete variable domain reads SQTIHQWPATLVQPVGSPLSLECTVEGTSNPNLYWYRQAAGRGLQLLFYSVGIGQISSEVPQNLSASRPQDRQFILSSKKLLLSDSGFYLCAWSATSGGAVGETQYFGPGTRLLVL.

This clone was seen more than once but under ten times. J is TRBJ2-2 and V is TRBV7-9; D is unresolved. This CDR3 is built from 14 residues. Germline CDR1 and CDR2: SEHNR and FQNEAQ (reference sequence). Trimming pared 4 bases from V and 1 base from J, leaving 7 bases between. CDR3 loop: CASSSRMNTGELFF. The CDR3 nucleotides read TGTGCCAGCAGCTCGCGAATGAACACCGGGGAGCTGTTTTTT.

The chain links TRBV6-5 to TRBJ2-2; 10 bases map to TRBD1. V lost 6 bases to trimming and J lost 4 bases; unmatched junction nucleotides: 5. The length of the CDR3 is 15 residues. Germline-derived CDR1 and CDR2 are MNHEY and SVGAGI. The CDR3 sequence: CASSRGQGGTGELFF. Here the CDR3 DNA reads TGTGCCAGCAGCCGCGGACAGGGGGGCACCGGGGAGCTGTTTTTT.

This sequence joins TRBV7-9 and TRBJ1-6; 7 bases agree with TRBD1. The trim removed 3 bases at V and 9 bases at J, leaving 5 bases unmatched. This CDR3 comprises 14 residues. The germline CDR1 and CDR2 sequences are SEHNR and FQNEAQ (reference sequence). CDR3 in amino acids: CASSFPGQSSPLHF. In nucleotides, the CDR3 is TGTGCCAGCAGCTTTCCGGGACAGTCTTCACCCCTCCACTTT. Drawing the rest from reference TRBV7-9 and TRBJ1-6, the complete variable domain is DTGVSQNPRHKITKRGQNVTFRCDPISEHNRLYWYRQTLGQGPEFLTYFQNEAQLEKSRLLSDRFSAERPKGSFSTLEIQRTEQGDSAMYLCASSFPGQSSPLHFGNGTRLTVT.